This TCR beta chain was observed in a study of patients and donors after allogeneic stem cell transplantation. Trimming removed 5 bases from V and 6 bases from J, with 10 bases in between. CDR1 and CDR2 (germline): KGHDR, SFDVKD. This CDR3 comprises 12 residues. This clonotype was counted a few times. TCRdb ran MiXCR on the RT-PCR reads and lists one entry per CDR3 protein. The data hold hundreds of thousands of distinct CDR3 sequences, with roughly 17% observed a single time. The sequence derives from a human donor who was either an allogeneic HSCT recipient or a stem cell or donor lymphocyte infusion donor (not recorded which). It is not recorded whose cells these are; they may come from a transplant donor. This rearrangement joins TRBV24-1 to TRBJ2-7; D gene unclear. Sequenced sample: blood, either unsorted or a sorted T cell fraction (not recorded which). In DNA, the CDR3 is TGTGCCACCAGTGTCGAGTTTGGCGAGCAGTACTTC. It specifies CATSVEFGEQYF.